The rows below give T cell receptor beta chains drawn from one sample of a study of blood T cell repertoires in COVID-19. TCRdb keeps only in-frame clones here, not all; method: immunoSEQ multiplex PCR. The repertoire holds about 260,000 clones, roughly 80% seen once, with roughly a tenth in the top ten. Sequencing was performed on peripheral blood. The receptor set was obtained from a woman in her forties or fifties who had recovered from COVID-19. Both conserved end residues are part of each CDR3. Fields, in order: J gene, D gene, clone size, V gene, CDR3 DNA, CDR3 protein. A D gene is named only where the DNA matches it firmly. Clone size is shown for a subset of rows, as once, few, many or a class of expanded clone.

J: TRBJ1-5; D: TRBD1; size: -; V: TRBV30; DNA: TGTGCCTGGGCAACAGGGGCTAATCAGCCCCAGCATTTT; CDR3: CAWATGANQPQHF
J: TRBJ2-1; D: -; size: -; V: TRBV25-1; DNA: TGTGCCAGCAGTGATCGGGAGCCGAGCAATGAGCAGTTCTTC; CDR3: CASSDREPSNEQFF
J: TRBJ2-1; D: TRBD2; size: -; V: TRBV7-9; DNA: TGTGCCAGCAGCTTAGTATCCCTCGTACTAGCGGCCCTACGTAATGAGCAGTTCTTC; CDR3: CASSLVSLVLAALRNEQFF
J: TRBJ1-1; D: TRBD1; size: few; V: TRBV2; DNA: TGTGCCAGCAGTTTTGAGGGGGCGGGTACTGAAGCTTTCTTT; CDR3: CASSFEGAGTEAFF
J: TRBJ2-1; D: -; size: -; V: TRBV7-2; DNA: TGTGCCAGCAGATCCGGGGTTGAGCAGTTCTTC; CDR3: CASRSGVEQFF
J: TRBJ1-2; D: -; size: few; V: TRBV7-9; DNA: TGTGCCAGCAGCCGAGCGGGGGCTAACTATGGCTACACCTTC; CDR3: CASSRAGANYGYTF
J: TRBJ1-2; D: TRBD1; size: few; V: TRBV25-1; DNA: TGTGCCAGCAGTGCCCCCGGGACAGGTACCTATGGCTACACCTTC; CDR3: CASSAPGTGTYGYTF
J: TRBJ2-2; D: TRBD1; size: -; V: TRBV11-1; DNA: TGTGCCAGCAGCTCAGGACAGGGCCCCGGGGAGCTGTTTTTT; CDR3: CASSSGQGPGELFF
J: TRBJ2-3; D: -; size: -; V: TRBV20-1; DNA: TGCAGTGCTAGATCAACAGATACGCAGTATTTT; CDR3: CSARSTDTQYF
J: TRBJ2-7; D: TRBD2; size: few; V: TRBV6-2/TRBV6-3; DNA: TGTGCCAGCAGTTACACGACTAGCGCGACACCCTACGAGCAGTACTTC; CDR3: CASSYTTSATPYEQYF
J: TRBJ2-3; D: -; size: once; V: TRBV2; DNA: TGTGCCAGCAGGGTCGGACCATGGGAGTCAGATACGCAGTATTTT; CDR3: CASRVGPWESDTQYF
J: TRBJ1-4; D: -; size: -; V: TRBV5-1; DNA: TGCGCCAGCAGAAAGAACGCAGGGATTAATGAAAAACTGTTTTTT; CDR3: CASRKNAGINEKLFF
J: TRBJ1-2; D: TRBD1; size: once; V: TRBV7-8; DNA: TGTGCCAGCAGCAAGGACAGGGATAACTATGGCTACACCTTC; CDR3: CASSKDRDNYGYTF
J: TRBJ2-3; D: TRBD2; size: -; V: TRBV9; DNA: TGTGCCAGCAGCGTAGCGGGGGGGCCGTTAGATACGCAGTATTTT; CDR3: CASSVAGGPLDTQYF
J: TRBJ1-2; D: TRBD1; size: few; V: TRBV4-2; DNA: TGTGCCAGCAGCCAAGAACGACAGGGGGTTCGTGGCTACACCTTC; CDR3: CASSQERQGVRGYTF
J: TRBJ2-1; D: -; size: -; V: TRBV5-6; DNA: TGTGCCAGCAGCTTGGGGTGGCTAGCGTCCCCGTTCTTC; CDR3: CASSLGWLASPFF
J: TRBJ1-1; D: -; size: few; V: TRBV11-3; DNA: TGTGCCAGCAGCTTAGGGAGGAACACTGAAGCTTTCTTT; CDR3: CASSLGRNTEAFF
J: TRBJ1-5; D: -; size: -; V: TRBV30; DNA: TGTGCCTGGAGTATTGGGGGGTACAATCAGCCCCAGCATTTT; CDR3: CAWSIGGYNQPQHF
J: TRBJ2-3; D: TRBD2; size: -; V: TRBV4-1; DNA: TGCGCCAGCAGCCAAGGGACTAGCGGGGGTGATACGCAGTATTTT; CDR3: CASSQGTSGGDTQYF
J: TRBJ1-4; D: TRBD1; size: -; V: TRBV6-2/TRBV6-3; DNA: TGTGCCAGCAGTTACGGAGACAGGGATGTGGAAAAACTGTTTTTT; CDR3: CASSYGDRDVEKLFF
J: TRBJ2-1; D: TRBD2; size: -; V: TRBV27; DNA: TGTGCCAGCAGTTTGGGACTAACTCGCTCCTACAATGAGCAGTTCTTC; CDR3: CASSLGLTRSYNEQFF
J: TRBJ1-2; D: TRBD1; size: -; V: TRBV28; DNA: TGTGCCAGCAGTTTAATTGGACAGGGGCCAGGGAACTATGGCTACACCTTC; CDR3: CASSLIGQGPGNYGYTF
J: TRBJ2-5; D: TRBD2; size: few; V: TRBV27; DNA: TGTGCCAGCAGCTACAATAGGGGAGCGGGACAAGAGACCCAGTACTTC; CDR3: CASSYNRGAGQETQYF
J: TRBJ2-3; D: -; size: -; V: TRBV6-6; DNA: TGTGCCAGCAGTCGCGGACTAACTTCTGCCCCCAGTACGGATACGCAGTATTTT; CDR3: CASSRGLTSAPSTDTQYF
J: TRBJ2-7; D: TRBD2; size: -; V: TRBV20-1; DNA: TGCAGTGCTAGTCCCAGGGAGCGGGAGTATGGCTACGAGCAGTACTTC; CDR3: CSASPREREYGYEQYF
J: TRBJ2-1; D: -; size: -; V: TRBV7-5; DNA: TGTGTCAGAAGCCGGGAGCGGGGGGCTAGGAGGTCCTACAATGAGCAGTTCTTC; CDR3: CVRSRERGARRSYNEQFF
J: TRBJ2-7; D: -; size: few; V: TRBV5-1; DNA: TGCGCCAGCAGCTCTTCCTACGAGCAGTACTTC; CDR3: CASSSSYEQYF
J: TRBJ1-5; D: -; size: -; V: TRBV6-2/TRBV6-3; DNA: TGTGCCAGCAGTTATGAAGAGAGCCTTAGCAATCAGCCCCAGCATTTT; CDR3: CASSYEESLSNQPQHF
J: TRBJ2-1; D: -; size: -; V: TRBV19; DNA: TGTGCCAGTAGTAGAGGGTATTATGAGCAGTTCTTC; CDR3: CASSRGYYEQFF
J: TRBJ1-1; D: -; size: -; V: TRBV28; DNA: TGTGCCAGCAGTTTAGGCGAGGGAAAGAACACTGAAGCTTTCTTT; CDR3: CASSLGEGKNTEAFF
J: TRBJ2-3; D: TRBD2; size: -; V: TRBV4-3; DNA: TGCGCCAGCAGCCGGACTAGCGGGAGGACGTTAATTAGCACAGATACGCAGTATTTT; CDR3: CASSRTSGRTLISTDTQYF
J: TRBJ1-4; D: -; size: -; V: TRBV7-2; DNA: TGTGCCAGCAGCTTGCAGGGAACAACTAATGAAAAACTGTTTTTT; CDR3: CASSLQGTTNEKLFF
J: TRBJ2-5; D: -; size: -; V: TRBV4-2; DNA: TGTGCCAGCAGCCAAGAATCGTTGTACCAAGAGACCCAGTACTTC; CDR3: CASSQESLYQETQYF
J: TRBJ2-1; D: TRBD1; size: -; V: TRBV5-4; DNA: TGTGCCAGCAGCACCAGGACAGGAGCGGTTTACCATGAGCAGTTCTTC; CDR3: CASSTRTGAVYHEQFF
J: TRBJ2-7; D: -; size: once; V: TRBV7-2; DNA: TGTGCCAGCAGCTCTATCCGGGAGCTCTACGAGCAGTACTTC; CDR3: CASSSIRELYEQYF
J: TRBJ1-2; D: -; size: -; V: TRBV7-2; DNA: TGTGCCAGCAGCTTCTCCGGGGGGGGGCTGAATGGCTACACCTTC; CDR3: CASSFSGGGLNGYTF
J: TRBJ2-3; D: TRBD2; size: -; V: TRBV3-1/TRBV3-2; DNA: TGTGCCAGCCAGGGGACTAGCGGAGATACGCAGTATTTT; CDR3: CASQGTSGDTQYF
J: TRBJ2-7; D: TRBD1; size: once; V: TRBV28; DNA: TGTGCCAGCAACCCGGGACAGGCGGCCTACGAGCAGTACTTC; CDR3: CASNPGQAAYEQYF
J: TRBJ2-1; D: TRBD2; size: -; V: TRBV10-3; DNA: TGTGCCATCACCGACAGGTATAGCGGGGGGGCCCGCGGGCAGTTCTTC; CDR3: CAITDRYSGGARGQFF
J: TRBJ2-7; D: TRBD1; size: -; V: TRBV7-9; DNA: TGTGCCAGCAGCTTAGACGGGACAGGGGGCTATTACGAGCAGTACTTC; CDR3: CASSLDGTGGYYEQYF
J: TRBJ2-7; D: -; size: -; V: TRBV3-1/TRBV3-2; DNA: TGTGCCAGCAGCCAAGTCAGTACAGAGCAGTACTTC; CDR3: CASSQVSTEQYF
J: TRBJ2-7; D: TRBD2; size: -; V: TRBV28; DNA: TGTGCCAGCAGTTCTACTGCTAGCGGGAGTTACGAGCAGTACTTC; CDR3: CASSSTASGSYEQYF
J: TRBJ1-1; D: -; size: -; V: TRBV4-3; DNA: TGCGCCAGCAGCCAGGATTCACAGAGGAACACTGAAGCTTTCTTT; CDR3: CASSQDSQRNTEAFF
J: TRBJ1-5; D: TRBD1; size: -; V: TRBV18; DNA: TGTGCCAGCTCACAAGACACAGGGGGCGCCGGTCAGCCCCAGCATTTT; CDR3: CASSQDTGGAGQPQHF
J: TRBJ2-3; D: TRBD1; size: once; V: TRBV4-1; DNA: TGCGCCAGCAGCCAAGATGAGACAGGGACAGATACGCAGTATTTT; CDR3: CASSQDETGTDTQYF
J: TRBJ1-2; D: TRBD1; size: -; V: TRBV28; DNA: TGTGCCAGCAGTCAAGCCAGGGGGCCTCTCTATGGCTACACCTTC; CDR3: CASSQARGPLYGYTF
J: TRBJ2-7; D: TRBD2; size: -; V: TRBV11-3; DNA: TGTGCCAGCAGCTTTCTAGCGGGAGCAACTTCCGAGCAGTACTTC; CDR3: CASSFLAGATSEQYF
J: TRBJ1-2; D: TRBD1; size: few; V: TRBV18; DNA: TGTGCCAGCTCAGTTACAGGGGACTATGGCTACACCTTC; CDR3: CASSVTGDYGYTF
J: TRBJ1-2; D: -; size: -; V: TRBV19; DNA: TGTGCCAGTATCGGACAGAACTATGGCTACACCTTC; CDR3: CASIGQNYGYTF